This is a list of T cell receptor beta chains from one sample in a study of neurological immune-mediated disorders. Each CDR3 protein is one row after TCRdb ran MiXCR on the 5' RACE reads. The sample lists 50,000 to 60,000 distinct CDR3 sequences; approximately 15% were seen once. The specimen sequenced was PBMCs. The receptors derive from a man aged 55-75 years in good health. Both conserved end residues are part of each CDR3. D genes are given only for firm matches. The size of a clone is reported for some rows only, either as once, few or many, or as a class for expanded clones.

j_gene: TRBJ2-2; d_gene: TRBD1; abundance: many; v_gene: TRBV20-1; CDR3nt: TGCAGTGCTAGCTTCGACAGGGGGAGGCACACCGGGGAGCTGTTTTTT; CDR3aa: CSASFDRGRHTGELFF
j_gene: TRBJ2-7; d_gene: NA; abundance: medium-sized; v_gene: TRBV5-1; CDR3nt: TGCGCCAGCAGCTCGGGAACCAGCTCCTACGAGCAGTACTTC; CDR3aa: CASSSGTSSYEQYF
j_gene: TRBJ1-4; d_gene: NA; abundance: many; v_gene: TRBV6-6; CDR3nt: TGTGCCAGCAGCTTAGAGGGGGGGTCGAATGAAAAACTGTTTTTT; CDR3aa: CASSLEGGSNEKLFF
j_gene: TRBJ1-2; d_gene: NA; abundance: many; v_gene: TRBV7-2; CDR3nt: TGTGCCAGCAGCTCGTTTCCTCCCGGGACGGGCTATGGCTACACCTTC; CDR3aa: CASSSFPPGTGYGYTF
j_gene: TRBJ2-7; d_gene: TRBD1; abundance: many; v_gene: TRBV11-2; CDR3nt: TGTGCCAGCAGCCCCGGGGACAGGGCGGAAGAGCAGTACTTC; CDR3aa: CASSPGDRAEEQYF
j_gene: TRBJ2-1; d_gene: NA; abundance: many; v_gene: TRBV12-3/TRBV12-4; CDR3nt: TGTGCCAGCAGTACCCGGCGGGGGCGGGAAAATGAGCAGTTCTTC; CDR3aa: CASSTRRGRENEQFF
j_gene: TRBJ2-1; d_gene: TRBD2; abundance: NA; v_gene: TRBV7-9; CDR3nt: TGTGCCAGCAACTCGAACAGAGTGTCTAGCGGGTACAATGAGCAGTTCTTC; CDR3aa: CASNSNRVSSGYNEQFF
j_gene: TRBJ1-6; d_gene: TRBD1; abundance: many; v_gene: TRBV27; CDR3nt: TGTGCCAGCAAAGGGGACAGGGAGATTTCACCCCTCCACTTT; CDR3aa: CASKGDREISPLHF
j_gene: TRBJ2-1; d_gene: TRBD2; abundance: many; v_gene: TRBV29-1; CDR3nt: TGCAGCGCCGTTAGCGGGACCGGGATTGGGCAGTTCTTC; CDR3aa: CSAVSGTGIGQFF
j_gene: TRBJ2-3; d_gene: NA; abundance: medium-sized; v_gene: TRBV12-3/TRBV12-4; CDR3nt: TGTGCCAGCAGTCAGCGAGCGGCAGATACGCAGTATTTT; CDR3aa: CASSQRAADTQYF
j_gene: TRBJ1-1; d_gene: NA; abundance: many; v_gene: TRBV5-6; CDR3nt: TGTGCCAGCAGCCTGAAGCCGGACACTGAAGCTTTCTTT; CDR3aa: CASSLKPDTEAFF
j_gene: TRBJ1-1; d_gene: NA; abundance: many; v_gene: TRBV5-6; CDR3nt: TGTGCCAGCAGCTTGGTAGCGACTGAAGCTTTCTTT; CDR3aa: CASSLVATEAFF
j_gene: TRBJ1-5; d_gene: NA; abundance: many; v_gene: TRBV7-2; CDR3nt: TGTGCCAGCAGCTTAAGGTCTCTCAACGGCAATCAGCCCCAGCATTTT; CDR3aa: CASSLRSLNGNQPQHF
j_gene: TRBJ2-5; d_gene: NA; abundance: many; v_gene: TRBV28; CDR3nt: TGTGCCAGCAGTTTAGGACCCCGGGAGACCCAGTACTTC; CDR3aa: CASSLGPRETQYF
j_gene: TRBJ1-4; d_gene: NA; abundance: many; v_gene: TRBV5-1; CDR3nt: TGCGCCAGCAGCTTGGCTTCCGGCCAGGTATTTAATGAAAAACTGTTTTTT; CDR3aa: CASSLASGQVFNEKLFF
j_gene: TRBJ2-1; d_gene: NA; abundance: many; v_gene: TRBV3-1; CDR3nt: TGTGCCAGCAACCCAACTGACAATGAGCAGTTCTTC; CDR3aa: CASNPTDNEQFF
j_gene: TRBJ2-4; d_gene: NA; abundance: NA; v_gene: TRBV7-9; CDR3nt: TGTGCCAGCAGCCATCGGACTGATGTAGCCAAAAACATTCAGTACTTC; CDR3aa: CASSHRTDVAKNIQYF
j_gene: TRBJ2-1; d_gene: TRBD2; abundance: few; v_gene: TRBV20-1; CDR3nt: TGCAGTGCTGGCCTAGCGGGAGGGCCCAATGAGCAGTTCTTC; CDR3aa: CSAGLAGGPNEQFF
j_gene: TRBJ1-5; d_gene: NA; abundance: many; v_gene: TRBV5-6; CDR3nt: TGTGCCAGCAGCTTCCGGGTTAATCAGCCCCAGCATTTT; CDR3aa: CASSFRVNQPQHF
j_gene: TRBJ2-5; d_gene: TRBD1; abundance: many; v_gene: TRBV5-1; CDR3nt: TGCGCCAGCAGCTCCCCTGGACAGGGACAAGAGACCCAGTACTTC; CDR3aa: CASSSPGQGQETQYF
j_gene: TRBJ1-5; d_gene: TRBD1; abundance: once; v_gene: TRBV3-1; CDR3nt: TGTGCCAGCAGCCTCACAGGGGGCGCCGGCAATCAGCCCCAGCATTTT; CDR3aa: CASSLTGGAGNQPQHF
j_gene: TRBJ1-5; d_gene: TRBD1; abundance: many; v_gene: TRBV20-1; CDR3nt: TGCAGTGCTAGACAGGGGGCTAATCAGCCCCAGCATTTT; CDR3aa: CSARQGANQPQHF
j_gene: TRBJ2-1; d_gene: TRBD2; abundance: many; v_gene: TRBV20-1; CDR3nt: TGCAGTGCCCTGGGGGGGGACTCCCAGTTCTTC; CDR3aa: CSALGGDSQFF
j_gene: TRBJ1-2; d_gene: NA; abundance: few; v_gene: TRBV5-5; CDR3nt: TGTGCCAGCAGCTGGGACACAGACTATGGCTACACCTTC; CDR3aa: CASSWDTDYGYTF
j_gene: TRBJ2-7; d_gene: TRBD2; abundance: many; v_gene: TRBV7-2; CDR3nt: TGTGCCAGCAGCTTAAGACGCGCGGGAGGGCACTCGAGCTCCTACGAGCAGTACTTC; CDR3aa: CASSLRRAGGHSSSYEQYF
j_gene: TRBJ2-3; d_gene: NA; abundance: NA; v_gene: TRBV19; CDR3nt: TGTGCCAGCCGTAGGGCAGATACGCAGTATTTT; CDR3aa: CASRRADTQYF
j_gene: TRBJ1-5; d_gene: NA; abundance: many; v_gene: TRBV5-1; CDR3nt: TGCGCCAGCAGCTTGTTTGGGGCGGAGGGTCAGCCCCAGCATTTT; CDR3aa: CASSLFGAEGQPQHF
j_gene: TRBJ1-1; d_gene: NA; abundance: NA; v_gene: TRBV29-1; CDR3nt: TGCAGCGTTGAAGAGGGTTTAGAAGCTTTCTTT; CDR3aa: CSVEEGLEAFF
j_gene: TRBJ1-3; d_gene: NA; abundance: many; v_gene: TRBV5-1; CDR3nt: TGCGCCAGCAGCTCCGGACCGCACTCTGGAAACACCATATATTTT; CDR3aa: CASSSGPHSGNTIYF
j_gene: TRBJ2-7; d_gene: TRBD2; abundance: many; v_gene: TRBV9; CDR3nt: TGTGCCAGCAGCGCTTCTAGCGGGATAGGTGAGCAGTACTTC; CDR3aa: CASSASSGIGEQYF
j_gene: TRBJ1-1; d_gene: NA; abundance: many; v_gene: TRBV3-1; CDR3nt: TGTGCCAGCAGCTTCGGGGCCATGAACACTGAAGCTTTCTTT; CDR3aa: CASSFGAMNTEAFF
j_gene: TRBJ2-7; d_gene: TRBD2; abundance: many; v_gene: TRBV7-8; CDR3nt: TGTGCCAGCAGCTTAGTGGGCGGGAGTCCCGAGCAGTACTTC; CDR3aa: CASSLVGGSPEQYF
j_gene: TRBJ2-5; d_gene: NA; abundance: many; v_gene: TRBV5-1; CDR3nt: TGCGCCAGCACCACGAGTGGAGGAGAGACCCAGTACTTC; CDR3aa: CASTTSGGETQYF
j_gene: TRBJ2-2; d_gene: TRBD2; abundance: many; v_gene: TRBV7-8; CDR3nt: TGTGCCAGCAGCTTCGTAGTAGCGGGAGTTGGGGACACCGGGGAGCTGTTTTTT; CDR3aa: CASSFVVAGVGDTGELFF
j_gene: TRBJ2-1; d_gene: TRBD2; abundance: many; v_gene: TRBV7-9; CDR3nt: TGTGCCAGCAGCTTAGCTAGCGGGAGGTTCAATGAGCAGTTCTTC; CDR3aa: CASSLASGRFNEQFF
j_gene: TRBJ1-1; d_gene: NA; abundance: many; v_gene: TRBV20-1; CDR3nt: TGCAGTGCTTCCGACGGGGGGGGAACGAGAGCTTTCTTT; CDR3aa: CSASDGGGTRAFF
j_gene: TRBJ2-2; d_gene: NA; abundance: many; v_gene: TRBV20-1; CDR3nt: TGCAGTGCCAGGTCCAGGGGCGGTCCTTGGTCCGGGGAGCTGTTTTTT; CDR3aa: CSARSRGGPWSGELFF
j_gene: TRBJ1-2; d_gene: NA; abundance: many; v_gene: TRBV4-2; CDR3nt: TGTGCCAGCAGCACCCCTCGGGGGGCCTTAAACTATGGCTACACCTTC; CDR3aa: CASSTPRGALNYGYTF
j_gene: TRBJ1-1; d_gene: TRBD1; abundance: many; v_gene: TRBV5-1; CDR3nt: TGCGCCAGCAGCTCTAGCCCGGACAGGGACACTGAAGCTTTCTTT; CDR3aa: CASSSSPDRDTEAFF
j_gene: TRBJ2-6; d_gene: NA; abundance: many; v_gene: TRBV29-1; CDR3nt: TGCAGCGTTGGGACCGGCCGCTCTGGGGCCAACGTCCTGACTTTC; CDR3aa: CSVGTGRSGANVLTF
j_gene: TRBJ2-2; d_gene: NA; abundance: many; v_gene: TRBV7-2; CDR3nt: TGTGCCAGCAGTTCCCTAACCCGACCCACCGGGGAGCTGTTTTTT; CDR3aa: CASSSLTRPTGELFF
j_gene: TRBJ1-1; d_gene: NA; abundance: many; v_gene: TRBV12-3/TRBV12-4; CDR3nt: TGTGCCAGCAGTTTATCAAGTAACACTGAAGCTTTCTTT; CDR3aa: CASSLSSNTEAFF
j_gene: TRBJ1-1; d_gene: NA; abundance: many; v_gene: TRBV5-1; CDR3nt: TGCGCCAGCAGCTTGGTCGGGACATTTAACACTGAAGCTTTCTTT; CDR3aa: CASSLVGTFNTEAFF
j_gene: TRBJ1-1; d_gene: NA; abundance: many; v_gene: TRBV15; CDR3nt: TGTGCCACCAGCATACAGGCGAACACTGAAGCTTTCTTT; CDR3aa: CATSIQANTEAFF
j_gene: TRBJ2-1; d_gene: NA; abundance: NA; v_gene: TRBV14; CDR3nt: TGTGCCAGCAGCCTCCGGGACCACCTAAAGGAGCAGTTCTTC; CDR3aa: CASSLRDHLKEQFF
j_gene: TRBJ1-2; d_gene: NA; abundance: many; v_gene: TRBV12-3/TRBV12-4; CDR3nt: TGTGCCAGCAGTTTCGGGTTAGGGTCTGGGAGTGGCTACACCTTC; CDR3aa: CASSFGLGSGSGYTF
j_gene: TRBJ2-7; d_gene: TRBD2; abundance: many; v_gene: TRBV12-3/TRBV12-4; CDR3nt: TGTGCCAGCAGCGCGGGACTAGCGGTCTCGGGCCAGTACTTC; CDR3aa: CASSAGLAVSGQYF
j_gene: TRBJ2-7; d_gene: NA; abundance: many; v_gene: TRBV20-1; CDR3nt: TGCAGTGCTAGACACAGGGCAGGATTCGAGCAGTACTTC; CDR3aa: CSARHRAGFEQYF
j_gene: TRBJ2-1; d_gene: TRBD2; abundance: many; v_gene: TRBV12-3/TRBV12-4; CDR3nt: TGTGCCAGCAGTCCCTGGGAGCGGGAGGGCAATGAGCAGTTCTTC; CDR3aa: CASSPWEREGNEQFF
j_gene: TRBJ1-1; d_gene: NA; abundance: many; v_gene: TRBV9; CDR3nt: TGTGCCAGCAGCCCCCAGCCGGGGGGGACTGAAGCTTTCTTT; CDR3aa: CASSPQPGGTEAFF
j_gene: TRBJ2-2; d_gene: NA; abundance: many; v_gene: TRBV6-2/TRBV6-3; CDR3nt: TGTGCCAGCAGTTCGGGTTCGAACACCGGGGAGCTGTTTTTT; CDR3aa: CASSSGSNTGELFF
j_gene: TRBJ2-2; d_gene: NA; abundance: NA; v_gene: TRBV30; CDR3nt: TGTGCCTTACCGACAGACACGAACACCGGGGAGCTGTTTTTT; CDR3aa: CALPTDTNTGELFF
j_gene: TRBJ2-7; d_gene: NA; abundance: many; v_gene: TRBV29-1; CDR3nt: TGCAGCGTATGGACAGTGGGGACCTACGAGCAGTACTTC; CDR3aa: CSVWTVGTYEQYF
j_gene: TRBJ2-7; d_gene: NA; abundance: many; v_gene: TRBV7-8; CDR3nt: TGTGCCAGCAGCTCCTCCTTCTACGAGCAGTACTTC; CDR3aa: CASSSSFYEQYF
j_gene: TRBJ1-4; d_gene: NA; abundance: many; v_gene: TRBV4-2; CDR3nt: TGTGCCAGCAGCCAAGAAGTTGCAACTAATGAAAAACTGTTTTTT; CDR3aa: CASSQEVATNEKLFF